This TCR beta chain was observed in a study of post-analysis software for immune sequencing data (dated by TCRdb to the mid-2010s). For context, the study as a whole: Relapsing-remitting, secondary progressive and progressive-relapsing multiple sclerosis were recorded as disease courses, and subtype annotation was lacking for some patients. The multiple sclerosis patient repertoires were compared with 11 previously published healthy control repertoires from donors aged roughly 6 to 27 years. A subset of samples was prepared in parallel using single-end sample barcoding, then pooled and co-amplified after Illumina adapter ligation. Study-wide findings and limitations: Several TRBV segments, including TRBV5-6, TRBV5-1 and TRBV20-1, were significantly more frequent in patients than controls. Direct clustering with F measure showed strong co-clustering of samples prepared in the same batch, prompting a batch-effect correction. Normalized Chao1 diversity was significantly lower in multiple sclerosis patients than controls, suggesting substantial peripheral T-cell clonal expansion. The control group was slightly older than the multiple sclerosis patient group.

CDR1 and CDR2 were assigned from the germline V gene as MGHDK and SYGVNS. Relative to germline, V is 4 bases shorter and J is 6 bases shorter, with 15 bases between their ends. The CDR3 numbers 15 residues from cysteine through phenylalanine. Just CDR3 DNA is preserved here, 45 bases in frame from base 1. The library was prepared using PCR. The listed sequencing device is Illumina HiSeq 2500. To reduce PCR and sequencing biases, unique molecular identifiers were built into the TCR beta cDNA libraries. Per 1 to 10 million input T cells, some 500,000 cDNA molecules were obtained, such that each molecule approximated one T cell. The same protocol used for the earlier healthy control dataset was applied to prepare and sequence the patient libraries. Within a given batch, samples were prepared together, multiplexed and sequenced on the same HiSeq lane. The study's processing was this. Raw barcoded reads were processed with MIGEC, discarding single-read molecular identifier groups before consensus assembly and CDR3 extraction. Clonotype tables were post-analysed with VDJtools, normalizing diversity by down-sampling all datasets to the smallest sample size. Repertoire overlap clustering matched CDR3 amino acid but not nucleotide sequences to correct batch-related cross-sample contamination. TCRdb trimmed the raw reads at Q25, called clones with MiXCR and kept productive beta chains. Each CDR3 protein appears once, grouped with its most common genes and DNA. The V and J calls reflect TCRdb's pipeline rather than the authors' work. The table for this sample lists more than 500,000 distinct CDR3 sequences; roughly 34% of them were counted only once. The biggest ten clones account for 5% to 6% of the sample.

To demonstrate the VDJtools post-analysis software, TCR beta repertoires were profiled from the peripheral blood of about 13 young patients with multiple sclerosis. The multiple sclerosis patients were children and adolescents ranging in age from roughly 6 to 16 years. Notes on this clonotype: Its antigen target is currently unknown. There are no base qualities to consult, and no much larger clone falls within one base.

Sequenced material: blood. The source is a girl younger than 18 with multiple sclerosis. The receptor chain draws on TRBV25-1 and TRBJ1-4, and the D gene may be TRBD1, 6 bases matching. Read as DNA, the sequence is TGTGCCAGCAGTGCTCTTGCACAGGGAGATGAAAAACTGTTTTTT. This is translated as CASSALAQGDEKLFF. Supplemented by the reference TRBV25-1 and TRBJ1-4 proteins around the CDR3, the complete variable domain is EADIYQTPRYLVIGTGKKITLECSQTMGHDKMYWYQQDPGMELHLIHYSYGVNSTEKGDLSSESTVSRIRTEHFPLTLESARPSHTSQYLCASSALAQGDEKLFFGSGTQLSVL.